The following is a TCR beta chain sequence with its context. Method: immunoSEQ multiplex PCR; TCRdb's copy keeps in-frame clones and lacks some. The data show around 170,000 clones, around 86% seen once. The V segment lost 8 bases and the J segment 6 bases; nucleotides outside the gene matches: 12. Germline loops: CDR1 LGHNA, CDR2 YNFKEQ. This CDR3 contains 15 residues. The source of the sample is a study of blood T cell repertoires in COVID-19. About the study: Samples representing acute and convalescent COVID-19 were sourced from the United States, Italy and Spain.

Individuals drawn from approximately 26 US areas were roughly 18 to 95 years old. Participant reports of clinical history set cohort assignment. Recovery among Cohort 3 donors was established by two negative PCRs, clearance, or symptom resolution. The sequence was obtained from a woman aged 25 to 39 who had recovered from COVID-19. The chain carries TRBV4-2 and TRBJ2-1, with TRBD1 matching over 8 bases. The sample was PBMCs or T cells enriched from blood (not recorded which). The CDR3 nucleotides read TGTGCCAGCCGTCAGGGGGCAGGGGAAGGCAATGAGCAGTTCTTC. Amino acid sequence: CASRQGAGEGNEQFF.